The 13 T cell receptor beta chains below come from one sample, sequenced in a study of beta chain features in type 1 diabetes. Reverse transcribing all isolated RNA meant expressed TCRB transcripts were sequenced. Measured with immunoSEQ multiplex PCR; TCRdb has only the in-frame clones, and not every one. The sample has 200,000 to 300,000 clones, 25% to 35% seen once. The specimen sequenced was central memory CD4+ T cells from blood. These receptors were collected from a man in his thirties or forties in good health.

This clone was observed a few times. J is TRBJ1-1 and V is TRBV20-1; 7 positions agree with TRBD1. Germline CDR1 is DFQATT and CDR2 is SNEGSKA (reference sequence). V was pared by 6 bases and J by 7 bases, with 5 bases of the junction left unmatched. This CDR3 has 11 residues. The CDR3 sequence is CSAGGQFEAFF. The CDR3 region has the DNA TGCAGTGCCGGGGGACAGTTTGAAGCTTTCTTT.

Concerning this clone itself: A far larger clone differs by one base, so this is likely a read error. The chain uses TRBV7-2 and TRBJ2-5; D unresolved. The closer fit of TRBJ2-7 to the DNA end suggests the J call may be wrong. Germline CDR1 reads SGHTA; CDR2 reads FQGNSA. CDR3 size: 14 residues. This CDR3 reads CAGSPDDVAYEQYF. The CDR3 nucleotides are TGTGCCGGCAGCCCGGATGATGTGGCCTACGAGCAGTACTTC.

There are a few counts of this clone. V and J are TRBV9 and TRBJ2-5, with 8 bases lining up with TRBD2. Germline loops: CDR1 SGDLS, CDR2 YYNGEE. Losses at the gene ends were 0 bases for V and 2 bases for J; bases not matched to a gene: 27. CDR3 length equals 23 residues. This CDR3 is CASSVEGPPGGAANHRGQETQYF. In DNA, the CDR3 is TGTGCCAGCAGCGTAGAGGGTCCCCCGGGAGGGGCAGCTAACCATAGGGGGCAAGAGACCCAGTACTTC.

The chain joins TRBV27 to TRBJ2-3, with a weak D call TRBD2 (5 bases). CDR1 is MNHEY, CDR2 SMNVEV, per germline (reference sequence). The CDR3 sequence is 14 residues long. V lost 3 bases, J lost 8 bases, and 15 bases lay in between. The DNA for the CDR3 is TGTGCCAGCAGTTTTAGGGCGGCGGCGGGTACGCAGTATTTT. Protein product: CASSFRAAAGTQYF.

The V and J genes are TRBV13 and TRBJ2-7; a weak D match, TRBD2 (5 bases). CDR1 is PRHDT and CDR2 is FYEKMQ in the germline V gene (reference sequence). The V and J ends lost 5 bases and 4 bases respectively, with 18 bases between them. CDR3 length: 15 amino acids. CDR3 DNA: TGTGCCAGCAGCCGCGCCGGGGAAGGTGGGTACGAGCAGTACTTC. Translated, it gives CASSRAGEGGYEQYF.

V is TRBV10-2 and J is TRBJ2-1, with D unclear. The CDR3 is 12 amino acids. The V and J ends lost 3 bases and 10 bases respectively, with 10 bases between them. Germline V gene lookup returns CDR1 WSHSY and CDR2 SAAADI. In DNA form, the CDR3 reads TGCGCCAGCAGTGATGAAGGATACGAGCAGTTCTTC. Translating it yields CASSDEGYEQFF.

This clone was detected only a few times. V gene TRBV7-2 combines with J gene TRBJ2-3; D gene ambiguous. Trimming removed 4 bases at V and 10 bases at J, with 15 bases between. Germline CDR1 is SGHTA and CDR2 is FQGNSA. The CDR3 runs to 13 residues. The CDR3: CASSSRLARAQYF. For the CDR3, the DNA is TGTGCCAGCAGCTCTAGGCTGGCCCGCGCGCAGTATTTT.

This clone was seen a few times. In DNA form, the CDR3 reads TGCAGCGTTGGACAGGACTACACAGATACGCAGTATTTT. This encodes CSVGQDYTDTQYF. V gene TRBV29-1 combines with J gene TRBJ2-3; D is perhaps TRBD1 or TRBD2 (6 bases each). V lost 4 bases and J lost 2, with 10 bases in between. The length of the CDR3 is 13 residues. Germline-derived CDR1 and CDR2 are SQVTM and ANQGSEA.

The chain uses TRBV10-3 and TRBJ2-7, with 7 bases matching TRBD2. The V segment lost 6 bases and the J segment 6 bases; nucleotides outside the gene matches: 8. In germline, CDR1 is ENHRY, CDR2 SYGVKD. The CDR3 runs 13 residues. The CDR3 is CAIRPGLDFEQYF. The CDR3, as DNA: TGTGCCATCAGGCCCGGACTAGACTTCGAGCAGTACTTC.

Only a few counts were recorded for this clone. This sequence joins TRBV19 and TRBJ2-7, with TRBD2 matching 11 bases. The V segment lost 5 bases and the J segment 9 bases; nucleotides outside the gene matches: 9. The CDR3 covers 14 residues. Per the germline V gene, CDR1 is LNHDA and CDR2 is SQIVND (reference sequence). The CDR3, as DNA: TGTGCCAGTAGTGTGACTAGCGGGGCTTCGTGGCAGTACTTC. Its translation: CASSVTSGASWQYF. Supplemented by reference TRBV19 and TRBJ2-7, the full variable domain reads DGGITQSPKYLFRKEGQNVTLSCEQNLNHDAMYWYRQDPGQGLRLIYYSQIVNDFQKGDIAEGYSVSREKKESFPLTVTSAQKNPTAFYLCASSVTSGASWQYFGPGTRLTVT.

This clone occurred a few times. In the same sample, other DNA sequences code for this CDR3. The gene calls are TRBV2 and TRBJ1-6, with a tentative D call TRBD1 (6 bases). Germline CDR1 is SNHLY and CDR2 is FYNNEI. Trimming stripped 4 bases from V and 7 bases from J, with 17 bases between. The CDR3 covers 16 residues. The CDR3 nucleotides read TGTGCCAGCAGTGTCCGAGGGGGTAGGGACAATTCACCCCTCCACTTT. This encodes CASSVRGGRDNSPLHF. Variable domain in full (rest from reference TRBV2 and TRBJ1-6): EPEVTQTPSHQVTQMGQEVILRCVPISNHLYFYWYRQILGQKVEFLVSFYNNEISEKSEIFDDQFSVERPDGSNFTLKIRSTKLEDSAMYFCASSVRGGRDNSPLHFGNGTRLTVT.

The rearrangement uses TRBV18 and TRBJ2-7, with 11 bases aligning to TRBD2. CDR1 and CDR2 from the germline V gene are KGHSH and LQKENI. The CDR3 covers 14 residues. Trimming cost V 3 bases and J 6 bases; bases outside gene matches: 4. The CDR3 sequence: CASSPVAGGREQYF. CDR3 in DNA: TGTGCCAGCTCACCGGTAGCGGGGGGGCGCGAGCAGTACTTC.

The chain recombines TRBV30 with TRBJ2-5, with 7 bases matching TRBD1. The CDR3 runs to 14 residues. Trimming cost V 5 bases and J 5 bases; bases outside gene matches: 11. Germline loops: CDR1 GTSNPN, CDR2 SVGIG (reference sequence). Written as DNA, the CDR3 is TGTGCCTGGGCCGGGACAGTGAGGGGGGAGACCCAGTACTTC. This encodes CAWAGTVRGETQYF.